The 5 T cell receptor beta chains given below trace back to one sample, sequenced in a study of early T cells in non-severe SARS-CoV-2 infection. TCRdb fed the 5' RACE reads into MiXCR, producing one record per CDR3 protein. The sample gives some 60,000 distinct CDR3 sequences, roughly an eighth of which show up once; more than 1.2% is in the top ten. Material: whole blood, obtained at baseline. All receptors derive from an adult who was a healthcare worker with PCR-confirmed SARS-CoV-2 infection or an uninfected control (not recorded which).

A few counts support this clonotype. The CDR3 nucleotides are TGTGCCAGCAGCGACCCGTCGGGGACAGATTACGAGCAGTACTTC. Protein product: CASSDPSGTDYEQYF. The chain recombines TRBV7-9 with TRBJ2-7; 7 bases are a match to TRBD1. The germline V gene has CDR1 SEHNR and CDR2 FQNEAQ (reference sequence). Trimming took 5 bases from V and 4 from J; bases not matched to a gene: 11. The CDR3 length is 15 residues.

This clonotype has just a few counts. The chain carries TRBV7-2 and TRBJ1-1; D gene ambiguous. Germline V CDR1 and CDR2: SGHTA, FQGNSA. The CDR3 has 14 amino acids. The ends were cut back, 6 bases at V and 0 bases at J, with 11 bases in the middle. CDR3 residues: CASRVYSMNTEAFF. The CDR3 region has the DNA TGTGCCAGCAGGGTCTACAGCATGAACACTGAAGCTTTCTTT.

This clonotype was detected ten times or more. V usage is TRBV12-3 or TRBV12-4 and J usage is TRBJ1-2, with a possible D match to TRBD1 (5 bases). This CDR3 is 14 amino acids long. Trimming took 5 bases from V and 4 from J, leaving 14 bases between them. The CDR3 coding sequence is TGTGCCAGCAGTACGCGGGCGGGGGGCTATGGCTACACCTTC. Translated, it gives CASSTRAGGYGYTF.

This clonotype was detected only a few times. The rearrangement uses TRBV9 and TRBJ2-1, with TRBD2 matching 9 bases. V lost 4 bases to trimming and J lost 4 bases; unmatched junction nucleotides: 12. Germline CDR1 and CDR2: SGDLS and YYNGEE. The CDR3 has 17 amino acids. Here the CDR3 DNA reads TGTGCCAGCAGCATCGAGTCTAGCGGGGCGGTGTACAATGAGCAGTTCTTC. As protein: CASSIESSGAVYNEQFF.

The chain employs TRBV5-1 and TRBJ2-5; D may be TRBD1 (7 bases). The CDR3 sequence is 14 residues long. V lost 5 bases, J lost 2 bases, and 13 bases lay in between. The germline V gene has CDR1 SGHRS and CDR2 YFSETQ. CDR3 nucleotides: TGCGCCAGCAGACAGACAGGGACTCAAGAGACCCAGTACTTC. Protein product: CASRQTGTQETQYF.